The rows below give T cell receptor beta chains drawn from one sample of a study of T cell responses to AZD1222 COVID-19 vaccine. Repertoires were generated with immunoSEQ multiplex PCR, while TCRdb's copy carries only in-frame clones and drops some. This table has around 150,000 clones, around 88% appearing once. The sample was peripheral blood, taken on day 0 of AZD1222 vaccination. Source of these receptors: an adult in good health. The CDR3 runs from the conserved cysteine through the conserved F or W. Each record gives: V gene, clone size, D gene, J gene, CDR3 DNA, CDR3 protein. A D gene is named only where the DNA matches it firmly. The listing skips clone size in some rows; elsewhere it reads once, few, many or a size class.

v_call: TRBV3-1/TRBV3-2
clone_size: NA
d_call: NA
j_call: TRBJ1-2
cdr3_nt: TGTGCCAGCAGCCAGGACAGAAACTATGGCTACACCTTC
cdr3_aa: CASSQDRNYGYTF

v_call: TRBV2
clone_size: NA
d_call: NA
j_call: TRBJ2-1
cdr3_nt: TGTGCCAGCAAGGAGGGGGGGTTGCATGAGCAGTTCTTC
cdr3_aa: CASKEGGLHEQFF

v_call: TRBV27
clone_size: NA
d_call: TRBD2
j_call: TRBJ2-3
cdr3_nt: TGTGCCAGCAGTCCTCCCGAGCTAGCGGGCACAGATACGCAGTATTTT
cdr3_aa: CASSPPELAGTDTQYF

v_call: TRBV6-2/TRBV6-3
clone_size: NA
d_call: NA
j_call: TRBJ2-7
cdr3_nt: TGTGCCAGCAGTTCCTCGACACTTCCCTGGGGGCAGTACTTC
cdr3_aa: CASSSSTLPWGQYF

v_call: TRBV28
clone_size: NA
d_call: NA
j_call: TRBJ1-3
cdr3_nt: TGTGCCAGCATGGCAGGGACCCTAGGAAACACCATATATTTT
cdr3_aa: CASMAGTLGNTIYF

v_call: TRBV19
clone_size: NA
d_call: NA
j_call: TRBJ1-1
cdr3_nt: TGTGCCAGTAGTCAGCAGGGATACACTGAAGCTTTCTTT
cdr3_aa: CASSQQGYTEAFF

v_call: TRBV5-1
clone_size: NA
d_call: TRBD1
j_call: TRBJ1-1
cdr3_nt: TGCGCCAGCAGCTTAGGACAGGGGATTAACACTGAAGCTTTCTTT
cdr3_aa: CASSLGQGINTEAFF

v_call: TRBV19
clone_size: NA
d_call: NA
j_call: TRBJ1-1
cdr3_nt: TGTGCCAGTAGTGACCCGGGGGAAGGTACTGAAGCTTTCTTT
cdr3_aa: CASSDPGEGTEAFF

v_call: TRBV6-5
clone_size: NA
d_call: TRBD2
j_call: TRBJ2-1
cdr3_nt: TGTGCCAGCAGGAGGGGACTAGGAGATAGTGAGCAGTTCTTC
cdr3_aa: CASRRGLGDSEQFF

v_call: TRBV2
clone_size: NA
d_call: NA
j_call: TRBJ1-2
cdr3_nt: TGTGCCAGCAGAGAGACAGGATTCTATGGCTACACCTTC
cdr3_aa: CASRETGFYGYTF

v_call: TRBV10-2
clone_size: NA
d_call: NA
j_call: TRBJ1-1
cdr3_nt: TGCGCCAGCAGCCAGAACACTGAAGCTTTCTTT
cdr3_aa: CASSQNTEAFF

v_call: TRBV18
clone_size: NA
d_call: NA
j_call: TRBJ2-7
cdr3_nt: TGTGCCAGCTCACCAGGAGGGGCGGGCTACGAGCAGTACTTC
cdr3_aa: CASSPGGAGYEQYF

v_call: TRBV7-3
clone_size: NA
d_call: TRBD2
j_call: TRBJ2-2
cdr3_nt: TGTGCCAGCAGCGTTAGCGGGAGAATGGGGACCGGGGAGCTGTTTTTT
cdr3_aa: CASSVSGRMGTGELFF

v_call: TRBV6-5
clone_size: NA
d_call: TRBD1
j_call: TRBJ1-5
cdr3_nt: TGTGCCACTTGGACAGGGATTTTTTATCAGCCCCAGCATTTT
cdr3_aa: CATWTGIFYQPQHF

v_call: TRBV29-1
clone_size: once
d_call: TRBD1
j_call: TRBJ1-2
cdr3_nt: TGCAGCGTTGATCTTGACAGGGGGCTTGGTGGCTACACCTTC
cdr3_aa: CSVDLDRGLGGYTF

v_call: TRBV5-4
clone_size: NA
d_call: NA
j_call: TRBJ1-1
cdr3_nt: TGTGCCAGCAGTCTTCCTGGGGGACGGGCGAACACTGAAGCTTTCTTT
cdr3_aa: CASSLPGGRANTEAFF

v_call: TRBV10-3
clone_size: once
d_call: NA
j_call: TRBJ2-1
cdr3_nt: TGTGCCATCAGCGCCCCGGGACGGAGCTCCTACAATGAGCAGTTCTTC
cdr3_aa: CAISAPGRSSYNEQFF

v_call: TRBV28
clone_size: few
d_call: TRBD2
j_call: TRBJ2-7
cdr3_nt: TGTGCCAGCAGTTATAGCGGGTTCGCCTTCTACGAGCAGTACTTC
cdr3_aa: CASSYSGFAFYEQYF

v_call: TRBV24-1
clone_size: NA
d_call: TRBD2
j_call: TRBJ2-7
cdr3_nt: TGTGCCACCAGCCCGGGACTAGCGGGAGATTTCTACGAGCAGTACTTC
cdr3_aa: CATSPGLAGDFYEQYF

v_call: TRBV6-5
clone_size: NA
d_call: TRBD1
j_call: TRBJ1-2
cdr3_nt: TGTGCCAGCAGTTACTCTACAGGGGGCCACTATGGCTACACCTTC
cdr3_aa: CASSYSTGGHYGYTF

v_call: TRBV5-4
clone_size: NA
d_call: NA
j_call: TRBJ1-2
cdr3_nt: TGTGCCAGCAGCTTAGAGGATTGGGGAATAGGCGGCTACACCTTC
cdr3_aa: CASSLEDWGIGGYTF

v_call: TRBV5-5
clone_size: NA
d_call: NA
j_call: TRBJ2-7
cdr3_nt: TGTGCCAGCAGCTTGGCACAGGTCTACGAGCAGTACTTC
cdr3_aa: CASSLAQVYEQYF

v_call: TRBV6-5
clone_size: NA
d_call: NA
j_call: TRBJ1-5
cdr3_nt: TGTGCTACCGACCGGGCCTCAGGATCCCAGCCCCAGCATTTT
cdr3_aa: CATDRASGSQPQHF

v_call: TRBV27
clone_size: once
d_call: TRBD1
j_call: TRBJ2-1
cdr3_nt: TGTGCCAGCAGTTTATCTAGAGCCGGGACAGGGGGCTACAATGAGCAGTTCTTC
cdr3_aa: CASSLSRAGTGGYNEQFF

v_call: TRBV6-5
clone_size: NA
d_call: TRBD1
j_call: TRBJ2-2
cdr3_nt: TGTGCCAGCATTGGGACAGGGCAAACCGGGGAGCTGTTTTTT
cdr3_aa: CASIGTGQTGELFF

v_call: TRBV5-1
clone_size: NA
d_call: NA
j_call: TRBJ2-1
cdr3_nt: TGCGCCAGCAGCTTGGCCCCGGGAGTCTATGAGCAGTTCTTC
cdr3_aa: CASSLAPGVYEQFF

v_call: TRBV7-2
clone_size: NA
d_call: TRBD1
j_call: TRBJ1-5
cdr3_nt: TGTGCCAGCAGCTCACAGGGGGGGAGCAATCAGCCCCAGCATTTT
cdr3_aa: CASSSQGGSNQPQHF

v_call: TRBV7-8
clone_size: NA
d_call: NA
j_call: TRBJ2-7
cdr3_nt: TGTGCCAGCAGCTTCGGACGGATGTTCGAGCAGTACTTC
cdr3_aa: CASSFGRMFEQYF

v_call: TRBV6-5
clone_size: once
d_call: TRBD1
j_call: TRBJ1-6
cdr3_nt: TGTGCCAGCCGGGACAGCCAGAATTCACCCCTCCACTTT
cdr3_aa: CASRDSQNSPLHF

v_call: TRBV6-2/TRBV6-3
clone_size: NA
d_call: NA
j_call: TRBJ2-7
cdr3_nt: TGTGCCAGCAGCTTCGTTGGGGGCGAGCAGTACTTC
cdr3_aa: CASSFVGGEQYF

v_call: TRBV12-3/TRBV12-4
clone_size: NA
d_call: NA
j_call: TRBJ1-2
cdr3_nt: TGTGCCAGCGCCCGGGGGGGTGGCTACACCTTC
cdr3_aa: CASARGGGYTF

v_call: TRBV5-6
clone_size: NA
d_call: TRBD2
j_call: TRBJ2-1
cdr3_nt: TGTGCCAGCAGCTCAGGGACTAGCGGACGGGGGGCTGAGCAGTTCTTC
cdr3_aa: CASSSGTSGRGAEQFF

v_call: TRBV7-2
clone_size: NA
d_call: TRBD2
j_call: TRBJ2-3
cdr3_nt: TGTGCCAGCAGCTCCCCTTCGTTGGCCAGCGGGGGGGGTGTGGATACGCAGTATTTT
cdr3_aa: CASSSPSLASGGGVDTQYF

v_call: TRBV3-1/TRBV3-2
clone_size: once
d_call: TRBD1
j_call: TRBJ2-1
cdr3_nt: TGTGCCAGCAGCCTACAGGGGCTTGACTACAATGAGCAGTTCTTC
cdr3_aa: CASSLQGLDYNEQFF

v_call: TRBV2
clone_size: NA
d_call: TRBD2
j_call: TRBJ2-7
cdr3_nt: TGTGCCAGCAAGGGGCCTAGCGGCTACTACGAGCAGTACTTC
cdr3_aa: CASKGPSGYYEQYF

v_call: TRBV9
clone_size: NA
d_call: NA
j_call: TRBJ2-3
cdr3_nt: TGTGCCAGCAGCGTAGACGGCGGAACAGATACGCAGTATTTT
cdr3_aa: CASSVDGGTDTQYF

v_call: TRBV6-2/TRBV6-3
clone_size: once
d_call: TRBD2
j_call: TRBJ2-7
cdr3_nt: TGTGCCAGCAGTTACTTAGCGGGACGGACTAGCTCCTACGAGCAGTACTTC
cdr3_aa: CASSYLAGRTSSYEQYF

v_call: TRBV25-1
clone_size: NA
d_call: NA
j_call: TRBJ1-2
cdr3_nt: TGTGCCAGCAGTTCGGGGTATGGTGGCTACACCTTC
cdr3_aa: CASSSGYGGYTF

v_call: TRBV29-1
clone_size: once
d_call: TRBD1
j_call: TRBJ1-1
cdr3_nt: TGCAGCGTCGCGACAGGGGTTGATACTGAAGCTTTCTTT
cdr3_aa: CSVATGVDTEAFF

v_call: TRBV19
clone_size: NA
d_call: TRBD1
j_call: TRBJ1-5
cdr3_nt: TGTGCCATCTCAGTTAAGGGGGCTAATCAGCCCCAGCATTTT
cdr3_aa: CAISVKGANQPQHF

v_call: TRBV5-1
clone_size: NA
d_call: NA
j_call: TRBJ1-4
cdr3_nt: TGCGCCAGCAGCTCGGACGGGTGGAATGAAAAACTGTTTTTT
cdr3_aa: CASSSDGWNEKLFF